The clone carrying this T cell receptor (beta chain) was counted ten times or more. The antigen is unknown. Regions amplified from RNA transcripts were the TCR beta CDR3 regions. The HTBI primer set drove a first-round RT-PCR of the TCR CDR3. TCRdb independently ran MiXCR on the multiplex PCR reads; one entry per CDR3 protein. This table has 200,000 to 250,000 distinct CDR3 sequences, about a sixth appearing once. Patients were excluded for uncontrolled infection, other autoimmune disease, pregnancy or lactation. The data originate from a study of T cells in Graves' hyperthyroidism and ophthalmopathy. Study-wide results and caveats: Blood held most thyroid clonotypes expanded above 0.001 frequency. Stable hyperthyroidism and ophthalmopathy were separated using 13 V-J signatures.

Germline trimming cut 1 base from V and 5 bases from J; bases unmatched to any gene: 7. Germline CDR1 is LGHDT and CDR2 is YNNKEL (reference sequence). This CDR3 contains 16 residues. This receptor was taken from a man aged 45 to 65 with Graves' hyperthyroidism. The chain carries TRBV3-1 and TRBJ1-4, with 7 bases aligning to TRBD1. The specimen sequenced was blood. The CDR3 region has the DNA TGTGCCAGCAGCCAAGGACCGACAGGGTTGAATGAAAAACTGTTTTTT. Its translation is CASSQGPTGLNEKLFF.